What follows are 10 T cell receptor beta chains derived from one specimen sequenced in a study of blood T cell repertoires in COVID-19. The assay was immunoSEQ multiplex PCR, and TCRdb's table has in-frame clones only and misses some. This table holds more than 200,000 clones, 70% to 90% found once. The sample consisted of peripheral blood. These receptors were taken from a man aged 18 to 35 with active or convalescent COVID-19.

This clone was counted a single time. V and J are TRBV30 and TRBJ1-1, with TRBD1 matching 7 bases. Germline-derived CDR1 and CDR2 are GTSNPN and SVGIG (reference sequence). The V segment lost 2 bases and the J segment 3 bases; nucleotides outside the gene matches: 9. There are 15 residues in the CDR3. CDR3 DNA sequence: TGTGCCTGGAGTAAGGGCGACAGGGACTACACTGAAGCTTTCTTT. Translated: CAWSKGDRDYTEAFF.

This chain links TRBV29-1 with TRBJ1-5; 7 bases match TRBD1. The CDR3 length is 13 residues. CDR1 is SQVTM, CDR2 ANQGSEA, per germline. The ends lost 5 bases at V and 2 bases at J; junction bases unmatched: 3. The CDR3 region is CSVTGVGNQPQHF. Written as DNA, the CDR3 is TGCAGCGTTACAGGGGTGGGCAATCAGCCCCAGCATTTT. Full variable domain (missing parts from reference TRBV29-1 and TRBJ1-5): SAVISQKPSRDICQRGTSLTIQCQVDSQVTMMFWYRQQPGQSLTLIATANQGSEATYESGFVIDKFPISRPNLTFSTLTVSNMSPEDSSIYLCSVTGVGNQPQHFGDGTRLSIL.

This clone has just a few counts. The chain couples TRBV10-3 to TRBJ1-1; D remains unclear. The V gene's germline CDR1 is ENHRY and CDR2 SYGVKD. Trimming removed 1 base from V and 1 base from J, with 10 bases in between. This CDR3 region has 15 residues. CDR3 bases: TGTGCCATCAGTGAGTTAGCCGCCGCGAACACTGAAGCTTTCTTT. Its translation is CAISELAAANTEAFF.

For this clone: In the same sample, other DNA sequences code for this CDR3. The chain employs TRBV28 and TRBJ1-2; 8 bases line up with TRBD1. Germline lookup yields CDR1 MDHEN and CDR2 SYDVKM. The CDR3 consists of 12 residues. Trimming removed 5 bases from V and 5 bases from J; junction bases left unmatched: 1. CDR3 DNA sequence: TGTGCCAGCAGTCGGACAGGGTATGGCTACACCTTC. It yields the protein CASSRTGYGYTF.

For the CDR3, the DNA is TGTGCCAGCAGCTTAGTAAGCGGACGCTCCTACGAGCAGTACTTC. Its translation is CASSLVSGRSYEQYF. The chain uses TRBV13 and TRBJ2-7; maybe TRBD2 (5 bases). The V gene's germline CDR1 is PRHDT and CDR2 FYEKMQ (reference sequence). There are 15 residues in the CDR3. The V gene lost 1 base and the J gene lost 0 bases, with 10 bases spanning the gap.

V and J are TRBV5-4 and TRBJ2-1, with 10 bases lining up with TRBD2. V shed 4 bases, J shed 8 bases, and the junction held 9 bases outside the gene matches. There are 15 residues in the CDR3. CDR1 SGHNT and CDR2 YYREEE come from the germline V gene (reference sequence). CDR3 in DNA: TGTGCCAGCAGCATCCCTAGCGGGAGTCGGGATGAGCAGTTCTTC. Translation: CASSIPSGSRDEQFF.

The rearrangement links TRBV7-2 to TRBJ1-4; D is possibly TRBD1 (6 bases). From germline, CDR1 is SGHTA and CDR2 FQGNSA. The length of the CDR3 is 14 residues. V lost 5 bases and J 2 bases, leaving 9 bases between the germline ends. CDR3 loop: CASSVGGTNEKLFF. DNA of the CDR3: TGTGCCAGCAGCGTTGGGGGCACTAATGAAAAACTGTTTTTT. Filled out from reference TRBV7-2 and TRBJ1-4, the complete variable domain reads GAGVSQSPSNKVTEKGKDVELRCDPISGHTALYWYRQSLGQGLEFLIYFQGNSAPDKSGLPSDRFSAERTGGSVSTLTIQRTQQEDSAVYLCASSVGGTNEKLFFGSGTQLSVL.

This rearrangement joins TRBV14 to TRBJ1-6, with 8 bases identical to TRBD1. Unmatched junction bases numbered 3, after V lost 1 base and J lost 7 bases. The CDR3 sequence is 15 residues long. CDR1 and CDR2 (germline): SGHDN, FVKESK. The CDR3 region has the DNA TGTGCCAGCAGCCAAGGGACAGGGTACAATTCACCCCTCCACTTT. Amino acid sequence: CASSQGTGYNSPLHF.

The chain is built from TRBV5-4 and TRBJ2-1; D is undetermined. The V gene's germline CDR1 is SGHNT and CDR2 YYREEE (reference sequence). The V gene lost 0 bases and the J gene lost 6 bases, with 16 bases spanning the gap. This CDR3 spans 16 amino acids. CDR3 amino acids: CASSLGVSASGNEQFF. The CDR3 coding sequence is TGTGCCAGCAGCTTGGGAGTGTCGGCTAGTGGCAATGAGCAGTTCTTC.

This clone was counted a single time. V gene TRBV29-1 combines with J gene TRBJ2-5; D may be TRBD1 (6 bases). Per the germline V gene, CDR1 is SQVTM and CDR2 is ANQGSEA. V was pared by 4 bases and J by 5 bases, with 11 bases between. There are 12 residues in the CDR3. As DNA, the CDR3 is TGCAGCGTTGCTTTGGACAGTGAGACCCAGTACTTC. Protein sequence: CSVALDSETQYF.